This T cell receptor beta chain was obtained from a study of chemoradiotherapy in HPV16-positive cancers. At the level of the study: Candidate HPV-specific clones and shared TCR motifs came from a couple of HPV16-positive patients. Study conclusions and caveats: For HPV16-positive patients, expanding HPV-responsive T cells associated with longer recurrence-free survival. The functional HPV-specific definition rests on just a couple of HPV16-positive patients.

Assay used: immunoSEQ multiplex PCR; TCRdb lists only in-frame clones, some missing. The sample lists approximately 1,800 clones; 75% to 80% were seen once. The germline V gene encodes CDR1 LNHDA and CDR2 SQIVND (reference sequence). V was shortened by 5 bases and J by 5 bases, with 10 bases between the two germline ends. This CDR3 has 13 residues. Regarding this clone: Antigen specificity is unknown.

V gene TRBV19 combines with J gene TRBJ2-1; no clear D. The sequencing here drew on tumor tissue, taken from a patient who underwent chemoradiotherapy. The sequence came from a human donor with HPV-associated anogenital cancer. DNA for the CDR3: TGTGCCAGTAGTCCGCCGAGGAACAATGAGCAGTTCTTC. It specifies CASSPPRNNEQFF.